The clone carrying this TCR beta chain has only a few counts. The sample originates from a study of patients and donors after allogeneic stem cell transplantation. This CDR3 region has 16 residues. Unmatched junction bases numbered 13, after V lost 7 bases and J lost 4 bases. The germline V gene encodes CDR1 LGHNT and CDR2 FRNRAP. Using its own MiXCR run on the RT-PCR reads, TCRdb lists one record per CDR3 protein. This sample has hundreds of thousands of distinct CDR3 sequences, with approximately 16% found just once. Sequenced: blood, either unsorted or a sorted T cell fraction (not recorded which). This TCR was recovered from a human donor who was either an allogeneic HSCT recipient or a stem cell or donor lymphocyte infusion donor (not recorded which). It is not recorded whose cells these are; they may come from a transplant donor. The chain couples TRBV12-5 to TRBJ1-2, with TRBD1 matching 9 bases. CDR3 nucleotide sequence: TGTGCTAGTGACCCTTGGACAGGGGAGGGGAGCTATGGCTACACCTTC. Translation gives CASDPWTGEGSYGYTF. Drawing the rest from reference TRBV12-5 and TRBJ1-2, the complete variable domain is DARVTQTPRHKVTEMGQEVTMRCQPILGHNTVFWYRQTMMQGLELLAYFRNRAPLDDSGMPKDRFSAEMPDATLATLKIQPSEPRDSAVYFCASDPWTGEGSYGYTFGSGTRLTVV.